The 27 T cell receptor beta chains presented below share a single source sample, sequenced in a study of blood T cells in healthy people across ages. Alongside a J-beta primer mix, a sample-barcoded 5' primer served in a second PCR lasting roughly 6 to 12 cycles. From the 5' RACE reads, TCRdb called clonotypes with MiXCR, one entry per CDR3 protein. The table includes roughly 700,000 distinct CDR3 sequences, around 45% detected once. Sequenced sample: blood. All receptors come from a woman aged 60-75 years in good health.

This clonotype has more than one count but fewer than ten. V gene TRBV7-3 combines with J gene TRBJ2-3; D perhaps matches TRBD1 (5 bases). The ends were cut back, 1 base at V and 4 bases at J, with 12 bases in the middle. Germline loops: CDR1 SGHTA, CDR2 FQGTGA. The length of the CDR3 is 15 residues. The CDR3 sequence is CASSLNSGKADTQYF. In DNA form, the CDR3 reads TGTGCCAGCAGCTTAAATTCAGGGAAGGCAGATACGCAGTATTTT.

This sequence joins TRBV7-2 and TRBJ2-5, with D hard to call. The V gene's germline CDR1 is SGHTA and CDR2 FQGNSA. V was trimmed by 5 bases and J by 5 bases, leaving 9 bases between them. CDR3 length: 12 amino acids. This CDR3 is CASSPGHETQYF. The CDR3 DNA sequence: TGTGCCAGCAGCCCTGGTCACGAGACCCAGTACTTC.

This clonotype was observed a single time. The chain is built from TRBV28 and TRBJ1-5; D call uncertain. The V end lost 5 bases, the J end lost 4 bases, and 12 bases lay between the germline ends. The CDR3 consists of 14 residues. Germline CDR1 and CDR2: MDHEN and SYDVKM. The CDR3 coding sequence is TGTGCCAGCAGTGTTGGACGGAGGAATCAGCCCCAGCATTTT. Translating gives CASSVGRRNQPQHF. The entire variable domain, with the rest obtained from reference TRBV28 and TRBJ1-5, is as follows: DVKVTQSSRYLVKRTGEKVFLECVQDMDHENMFWYRQDPGLGLRLIYFSYDVKMKEKGDIPEGYSVSREKKERFSLILESASTNQTSMYLCASSVGRRNQPQHFGDGTRLSIL.

The chain couples TRBV11-3 to TRBJ2-1; possibly TRBD1 or TRBD2 for D (5 bases each). Germline CDR1 and CDR2: SGHNT and YENEEA. The CDR3 is 17 amino acids. Deletions cut 0 bases from V and 6 bases from J, with 18 bases between. CDR3 loop: CASSLDLGTRPLNEQFF. DNA for the CDR3: TGTGCCAGCAGCTTAGATCTCGGGACCCGGCCCCTCAATGAGCAGTTCTTC.

J is TRBJ2-7 and V is TRBV20-1; TRBD2 matches 10 bases. J gave up 1 base and V 6 bases, and 6 bases lay outside the gene matches. This CDR3 has 14 amino acids. Germline-derived CDR1 and CDR2 are DFQATT and SNEGSKA (reference sequence). The CDR3 protein is CSAPVAGGSYEQYF. Written as DNA, the CDR3 is TGCAGTGCGCCTGTAGCGGGAGGTTCCTACGAGCAGTACTTC.

The genes are TRBV20-1 and TRBJ2-5; unclear D gene. Germline CDR1 is DFQATT and CDR2 is SNEGSKA (reference sequence). Trimming stripped 4 bases from V and 5 bases from J, with 14 bases between. The CDR3 has 13 amino acids. In DNA, the CDR3 is TGCAGTGCTACTACCCTAGTAAAGGAGACCCAGTACTTC. Translated: CSATTLVKETQYF.

The chain combines TRBV12-3 or TRBV12-4 with TRBJ2-1; D is possibly TRBD2 (6 bases). Trimming removed 11 bases at V and 4 bases at J, with 12 bases between. The CDR3 sequence is 12 residues long. The CDR3, as DNA: TGTGCCGGGGGGTTGACGTACAATGAGCAGTTCTTC. As protein: CAGGLTYNEQFF.

A few counts support this clonotype. The chain joins TRBV5-1 to TRBJ1-2; TRBD1 agrees at 9 bases. The CDR3 sequence is 15 residues long. V gave up 5 bases and J gave up 6 bases; unmatched junction bases: 11. The germline gives CDR1 SGHRS, CDR2 YFSETQ. CDR3: CASSLQGARGDGYTF. CDR3 in DNA: TGCGCCAGCAGTTTACAGGGGGCGCGAGGAGATGGCTACACCTTC.

This clonotype was seen many times. CDR3 sequence: CASSQRGSTSYEQYF. The CDR3 DNA reads as TGCGCCAGCAGCCAACGCGGGAGCACCTCGTACGAGCAGTACTTC. The chain joins TRBV4-3 to TRBJ2-7, with 7 positions matching TRBD2. Germline-derived CDR1 and CDR2 are LGHNA and YSLEER. J was trimmed by 4 bases and V by 2 bases; bases with no gene match: 8. This CDR3 has 15 residues.

CDR3 nucleotide sequence: TGCGCCAGCAGCTTGGGGACTAGCTCCTCAGAGACCCAGTACTTC. Its protein is CASSLGTSSSETQYF. V and J are TRBV5-1 and TRBJ2-7; 8 bases align to TRBD2. With the DNA end fitting TRBJ2-5 better, the J assignment may be wrong. This CDR3 region has 15 residues. CDR1 SGHRS and CDR2 YFSETQ come from the germline V gene.

V usage is TRBV4-3 and J usage is TRBJ2-7, with 8 bases that match TRBD1. V was clipped by 0 bases and J by 4 bases; unmatched bases: 5. The CDR3 has 15 residues. Germline V CDR1 and CDR2: LGHNA, YSLEER. CDR3 bases: TGCGCCAGCAGCCAAGATCGGACAGGGTCGTACGAGCAGTACTTC. This gives the protein CASSQDRTGSYEQYF.

The chain has TRBV12-3 or TRBV12-4 and TRBJ2-1; 9 bases map to TRBD1. The CDR3 has 16 amino acids. Trimming took 6 bases from V and 10 from J; bases not matched to a gene: 16. CDR3 DNA: TGTGCCAGCAGCTGGAGTTCACCGGGACAGGGAAAAGAGCAGTTCTTC. As protein: CASSWSSPGQGKEQFF.

The chain employs TRBV20-1 and TRBJ1-2; 9 bases line up with TRBD1. V shed 0 bases, J shed 1 base, and the junction held 6 bases outside the gene matches. This CDR3 is 16 amino acids long. CDR1 is DFQATT and CDR2 is SNEGSKA in the germline V gene (reference sequence). The DNA for the CDR3 is TGCAGTGCTAGAGAACGAGACAGGGGGTATAACTATGGCTACACCTTC. This translates into CSARERDRGYNYGYTF.

The chain links TRBV3-1 to TRBJ2-5; 10 nucleotides match TRBD2. The DNA end favors TRBJ2-7, so the J call may be wrong. Germline assignment: CDR1 LGHDT and CDR2 YNNKEL (reference sequence). The CDR3 has 15 residues. CDR3 in amino acids: CASSQKREGQYEQYF. In DNA, the CDR3 is TGTGCCAGCAGCCAAAAGCGGGAGGGGCAATACGAGCAGTACTTC.

The sample holds a few counts of this clonotype. This may stem from a read error, because a much larger clone lies one nucleotide away. This rearrangement joins TRBV5-6 to TRBJ2-4, with 7 bases lining up with TRBD1. There are 16 residues in the CDR3. Germline V gene data show CDR1 as SGHDT and CDR2 as YYEEEE. The ends lost 3 bases at V and 0 bases at J; junction bases unmatched: 6. CDR3 sequence: CASSSGQDVAKNIQYF. The CDR3 nucleotides read TGTGCCAGCAGCTCCGGACAGGACGTAGCCAAAAACATTCAGTACTTC.

The sample holds a few counts of this clonotype. This rearrangement joins TRBV14 to TRBJ1-2; no clear D gene. Per the germline V gene, CDR1 is SGHDN and CDR2 is FVKESK. V gave up 4 bases and J gave up 8 bases, with 11 bases separating them. The length of the CDR3 is 12 residues. DNA of the CDR3: TGTGCCAGCAGCCCCCGGCCGGGAGGCTACACCTTC. Translating it yields CASSPRPGGYTF.

The chain carries TRBV5-1 and TRBJ1-1, with D hard to call. Trimming took 4 bases from V and 2 from J, leaving 12 bases between them. Germline V CDR1 and CDR2: SGHRS, YFSETQ. CDR3 size: 14 residues. The chain's CDR3 is CASSRGASNTEAFF. The CDR3 DNA reads TGCGCCAGCAGCCGTGGAGCGTCTAACACTGAAGCTTTCTTT. The full variable domain, completed using reference TRBV5-1 and TRBJ1-1, is KAGVTQTPRYLIKTRGQQVTLSCSPISGHRSVSWYQQTPGQGLQFLFEYFSETQRNKGNFPGRFSGRQFSNSRSEMNVSTLELGDSALYLCASSRGASNTEAFFGQGTRLTVV.

CDR3 protein: CASTDLGRANTEAFF. CDR3 sequence (DNA): TGTGCCAGCACCGATCTGGGCAGGGCGAACACTGAAGCTTTCTTT. The chain combines TRBV6-6 with TRBJ1-1; tentative D call: TRBD1 (5 bases). The CDR3 runs 15 residues. Germline values: CDR1 MNHNY, CDR2 SVGAGI (reference sequence). Trimming took 7 bases from V and 1 from J, leaving 16 bases between them.

V is TRBV4-3 and J is TRBJ2-2; TRBD1 might be the D (6 bases). This CDR3 is built from 17 residues. Looked up from germline, CDR1 is LGHNA and CDR2 is YSLEER. V was trimmed by 0 bases and J by 1 base, leaving 12 bases between them. The CDR3 loop is CASSQDPGAGNTGELFF. CDR3 nucleotide sequence: TGCGCCAGCAGCCAAGATCCAGGGGCCGGGAACACCGGGGAGCTGTTTTTT.

J is TRBJ1-6 and V is TRBV28, with a weak D call TRBD1 (5 bases). V shed 10 bases and J shed 8 bases, with 15 bases lying between them. The germline gives CDR1 MDHEN, CDR2 SYDVKM. The CDR3 is 13 residues long. The CDR3 spells CATHKGLDSPLHF. The CDR3 nucleotides are TGTGCCACCCACAAGGGACTTGATTCACCCCTCCACTTT.

This clonotype has a handful of counts. This rearrangement joins TRBV15 to TRBJ2-5; TRBD1 matches 9 bases. The CDR3 length is 15 residues. Germline CDR1 and CDR2: LNHNV and YYDKDF (reference sequence). V shed 0 bases, J shed 3 bases, and the junction held 2 bases outside the gene matches. This chain's CDR3 is CATSRDRDREETQYF. The DNA for the CDR3 is TGTGCCACCAGCAGAGACCGGGACAGGGAAGAGACCCAGTACTTC.

This clonotype has only a few counts. The chain combines TRBV6-6 with TRBJ2-1, with a tentative D call TRBD2 (6 bases). V lost 6 bases and J lost 5, with 14 bases in between. The germline V gene has CDR1 MNHNY and CDR2 SVGAGI (reference sequence). The CDR3 consists of 14 residues. The CDR3 spells CASRRLDKNNEQFF. DNA for the CDR3: TGTGCCAGCAGAAGACTAGATAAAAACAATGAGCAGTTCTTC.

In this sample, this clonotype turned up a few times. V and J are TRBV7-2 and TRBJ2-7; the D gene is possibly TRBD1 (6 bases). This CDR3 comprises 13 residues. The germline V gene encodes CDR1 SGHTA and CDR2 FQGNSA. V was clipped by 6 bases and J by 1 base, with 10 bases between them. This CDR3 is CASSWTASYEQYF. For the CDR3, the DNA is TGTGCCAGCAGTTGGACAGCTTCCTACGAGCAGTACTTC.

V and J are TRBV29-1 and TRBJ1-5; D unresolved. The CDR3 has 12 residues. V was cut by 5 bases and J by 3 bases, with 8 bases left in between. The germline V gene has CDR1 SQVTM and CDR2 ANQGSEA. The CDR3 sequence: CSVREPNQPQHF. DNA of the CDR3: TGCAGCGTTCGCGAGCCCAATCAGCCCCAGCATTTT.

V usage is TRBV18 and J usage is TRBJ2-7, with TRBD1 as a possible D gene (6 bases). CDR1 and CDR2 (germline): KGHSH, LQKENI. Trimming took off 3 bases at V and 3 bases at J, with 12 bases between the two ends. The CDR3 length is 14 residues. The CDR3, as DNA: TGTGCCAGCTCACCCGGGACAAATGGCTACGAGCAGTACTTC. Translated, it gives CASSPGTNGYEQYF.

J is TRBJ1-5 and V is TRBV7-2, with D uncertain. Germline CDR1 is SGHTA and CDR2 is FQGNSA. This CDR3 region has 15 residues. The V gene lost 2 bases and the J gene lost 2 bases, with 10 bases spanning the gap. DNA for the CDR3: TGTGCCAGCAGCTTAACGTCCTTTGGCAATCAGCCCCAGCATTTT. The encoded protein is CASSLTSFGNQPQHF.

This CDR3 is CSARTSGGLNEQFF. CDR3 sequence (DNA): TGCAGTGCCAGGACTAGCGGGGGATTAAATGAGCAGTTCTTC. The chain joins TRBV20-1 to TRBJ2-1, with 13 bases matching TRBD2. From germline, CDR1 is DFQATT and CDR2 SNEGSKA (reference sequence). The CDR3 is 14 residues long. V lost 6 bases, J lost 7 bases, and 6 bases stayed unmatched.